Each of the 17 T cell receptor beta chains below was sequenced from the same sample in a study of early stage breast cancer tumors. Profiled with immunoSEQ multiplex PCR; TCRdb holds only in-frame clones, not every one. The profile shows tens of thousands of clones, roughly four fifths of them singletons. Input material: breast tumor tissue. These receptors were obtained from a person in their thirties with breast cancer.

This chain uses TRBV10-3 with TRBJ1-4, with 7 bases fitting TRBD1. The CDR3 has 12 residues. Germline CDR1 and CDR2: ENHRY and SYGVKD. The ends lost 4 bases at V and 11 bases at J; junction bases unmatched: 4. CDR3: CAISGGQSKLFF. CDR3 nucleotide sequence: TGTGCCATCAGTGGGGGACAGAGTAAACTGTTTTTT.

The chain carries TRBV2 and TRBJ1-2; D unresolved. The V gene's germline CDR1 is SNHLY and CDR2 FYNNEI. The CDR3 loop spans 15 amino acids. V lost 7 bases to trimming and J lost 8 bases, with 23 bases between them. The chain's CDR3 is CASTPGSPFTGGYTF. The CDR3 coding sequence is TGTGCCAGCACCCCCGGGTCACCATTCACGGGGGGCTACACCTTC. The full variable domain, rest sourced from reference TRBV2 and TRBJ1-2, is EPEVTQTPSHQVTQMGQEVILRCVPISNHLYFYWYRQILGQKVEFLVSFYNNEISEKSEIFDDQFSVERPDGSNFTLKIRSTKLEDSAMYFCASTPGSPFTGGYTFGSGTRLTVV.

This clone ranks as medium-sized (0.01 to 0.1%). The rearrangement uses TRBV19 and TRBJ2-1; TRBD2 matches 10 bases. The junction had 6 bases not matched to a gene; V was cut back by 0 bases and J by 4 bases. Germline V lookup: CDR1 LNHDA, CDR2 SQIVND (reference sequence). The CDR3 spans 17 residues. CDR3 region: CASSIDKASGSYNEQFF. The CDR3 DNA reads TGTGCCAGTAGTATAGATAAGGCTAGCGGGAGTTACAATGAGCAGTTCTTC.

The rearrangement uses TRBV19 and TRBJ1-3, with D maybe TRBD1 (6 bases). V gave up 5 bases and J gave up 4 bases, with 12 bases separating them. The CDR3 has 14 residues. Germline CDR1 reads LNHDA; CDR2 reads SQIVND (reference sequence). CDR3 in amino acids: CASSLGGRGNTIYF. In DNA form, the CDR3 reads TGTGCCAGTAGTCTTGGGGGGCGAGGAAACACCATATATTTT.

On this clone itself: Relative to the germline gene, one junction end is altered; a read error may explain this. The rearrangement uses TRBV7-7 and TRBJ2-7; tentatively, D is TRBD2 (6 bases). From germline, CDR1 is SSHAT and CDR2 FNYEAQ (reference sequence). CDR3 length: 15 amino acids. The CDR3 nucleotides are TGTGCTAGCAGCTTAGCGGCGGCAGGTCCCTACGAGCAGTACTTC. It is translated as CASSLAAAGPYEQYF.

This chain links TRBV6-5 with TRBJ1-2; no definite D call. The length of the CDR3 is 13 residues. Looked up from germline, CDR1 is MNHEY and CDR2 is SVGAGI. Trimming left V 6 bases short and J 5 bases short, with 13 bases between. Here the CDR3 reads CASRAGGRYGYTF. CDR3 in DNA: TGTGCCAGCAGGGCCGGCGGGCGGTATGGCTACACCTTC.

The rearrangement links TRBV7-3 to TRBJ2-1, with D maybe TRBD1 (5 bases). Germline CDR1 is SGHTA and CDR2 is FQGTGA. The CDR3 length is 14 residues. Trimming removed 5 bases at V and 6 bases at J, with 14 bases between. DNA for the CDR3: TGTGCCAGCAGCGCCCCAGGGCTCCTCAATGAGCAGTTCTTC. Translating gives CASSAPGLLNEQFF.

The chain joins TRBV19 to TRBJ2-7; no firm D call. V dropped 7 bases and J dropped 12 bases, with 25 bases sitting between them. CDR1 is LNHDA and CDR2 is SQIVND in the germline V gene (reference sequence). The CDR3 covers 14 residues. The chain's CDR3 is CASTDRRLRGSLYF. The CDR3 bases are TGTGCCAGTACCGATAGAAGGCTTCGTGGGTCATTGTACTTC. The full variable domain, its missing parts supplied by reference TRBV19 and TRBJ2-7, is DGGITQSPKYLFRKEGQNVTLSCEQNLNHDAMYWYRQDPGQGLRLIYYSQIVNDFQKGDIAEGYSVSREKKESFPLTVTSAQKNPTAFYLCASTDRRLRGSLYFGPGTRLTVT.

V gene TRBV6-5 combines with J gene TRBJ1-3; D is perhaps TRBD1 (6 bases). Germline V gene lookup returns CDR1 MNHEY and CDR2 SVGAGI. V lost 5 bases, J lost 2 bases, and 10 bases lay in between. The CDR3 spans 14 residues. This chain's CDR3 is CASSTGLTGNTIYF. CDR3 DNA: TGTGCCAGCAGTACAGGGCTAACTGGAAACACCATATATTTT.

The chain couples TRBV7-3 to TRBJ2-1; 11 bases fit TRBD2. Germline CDR1 and CDR2: SGHTA and FQGTGA. The CDR3 is 16 residues long. The J segment lost 2 bases and the V segment lost 1 base, leaving 1 base of the junction unmatched. CDR3 protein: CASSLMGLAAYNEQFF. Here the CDR3 DNA reads TGTGCCAGCAGCTTAATGGGACTAGCGGCCTACAATGAGCAGTTCTTC.

The V gene is TRBV18, the J gene TRBJ2-4; 8 bases match TRBD1. Germline trimming cut 3 bases from V and 13 bases from J; bases unmatched to any gene: 8. Germline V gives CDR1 KGHSH, CDR2 LQKENI. This CDR3 is 13 amino acids long. CDR3 bases: TGTGCCAGCTCACCGGATGCCGGGACAGGCCAGTACTTC. Translated, it gives CASSPDAGTGQYF.

This clone turned up a few times. The CDR3 region has the DNA TGTGCCTGGAGGGGACAGGGGGAGGAAAAACTGTTTTTT. Amino acids: CAWRGQGEEKLFF. The chain links TRBV30 to TRBJ1-4; 11 bases match TRBD1. Germline CDR1 GTSNPN, CDR2 SVGIG (reference sequence). Germline trimming cut 3 bases from V and 8 bases from J; bases unmatched to any gene: 2. The CDR3 runs 13 residues. Full variable domain (rest looked up from reference TRBV30 and TRBJ1-4): SQTIHQWPATLVQPVGSPLSLECTVEGTSNPNLYWYRQAAGRGLQLLFYSVGIGQISSEVPQNLSASRPQDRQFILSSKKLLLSDSGFYLCAWRGQGEEKLFFGSGTQLSVL.

The chain couples TRBV30 to TRBJ1-2; no reliable D call. The V gene lost 5 bases and the J gene lost 6 bases, with 10 bases spanning the gap. In germline, CDR1 is GTSNPN, CDR2 SVGIG (reference sequence). The CDR3 runs 11 residues. The CDR3 coding sequence is TGTGCCTGGGTCACCGACGATGGCTACACCTTC. Its translation is CAWVTDDGYTF.

The chain recombines TRBV4-3 with TRBJ1-5; no clear D gene. The V end was cut by 1 base, the J end by 5 bases, with 12 bases between. The germline gives CDR1 LGHNA, CDR2 YSLEER. The CDR3 spans 15 residues. In DNA form, the CDR3 reads TGCGCCAGCAGCCAAGCCCCCTCGGCGCATCAGCCCCAGCATTTT. This sequence encodes CASSQAPSAHQPQHF.

The rearrangement joins TRBV30 to TRBJ1-1; TRBD1 aligns across 9 bases. Germline V gene data show CDR1 as GTSNPN and CDR2 as SVGIG (reference sequence). The V gene end was trimmed by 5 bases and the J gene end by 2 bases; junction bases not matched to a gene: 6. This CDR3 has 14 amino acids. CDR3 loop: CAWDMGQGNTEAFF. In nucleotides, the CDR3 is TGTGCCTGGGATATGGGACAGGGAAACACTGAAGCTTTCTTT.

The gene calls are TRBV10-1 and TRBJ1-1; D call uncertain. Germline CDR1 is WNHNN and CDR2 is SYGVQD (reference sequence). This CDR3 has 14 amino acids. The germline V and J ends were trimmed by 0 bases and 0 bases, with 5 bases remaining between them. CDR3 nucleotide sequence: TGCGCCAGCAGTGAGTCGACTCTGAACACTGAAGCTTTCTTT. Amino acids: CASSESTLNTEAFF.

This chain uses TRBV5-4 with TRBJ2-7; D may match TRBD1 or TRBD2 (5 bases each). The germline V gene has CDR1 SGHNT and CDR2 YYREEE (reference sequence). CDR3 size: 14 residues. V was clipped by 4 bases and J by 4 bases, with 15 bases between them. CDR3 coding DNA: TGTGCCAGCAGCCCCCAGCCAGGGACGTACGAGCAGTACTTC. Residues: CASSPQPGTYEQYF.